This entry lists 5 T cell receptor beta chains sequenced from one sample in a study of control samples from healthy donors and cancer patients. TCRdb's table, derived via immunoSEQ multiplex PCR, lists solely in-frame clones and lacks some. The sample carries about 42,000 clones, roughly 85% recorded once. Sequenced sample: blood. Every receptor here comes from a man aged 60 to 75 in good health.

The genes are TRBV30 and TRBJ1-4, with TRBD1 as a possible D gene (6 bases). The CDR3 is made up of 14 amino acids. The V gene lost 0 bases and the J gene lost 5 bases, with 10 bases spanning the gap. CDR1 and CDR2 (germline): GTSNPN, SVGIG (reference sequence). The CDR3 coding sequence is TGTGCCTGGAGTGTACAAAGGGGGAATGAAAAACTGTTTTTT. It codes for CAWSVQRGNEKLFF.

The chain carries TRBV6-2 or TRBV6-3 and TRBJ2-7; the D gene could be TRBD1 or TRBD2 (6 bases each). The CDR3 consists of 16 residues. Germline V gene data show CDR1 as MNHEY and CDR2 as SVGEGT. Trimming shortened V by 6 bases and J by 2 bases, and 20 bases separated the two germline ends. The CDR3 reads CASSGAGGAGPYEQYF. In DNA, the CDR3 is TGTGCCAGCAGCGGAGCCGGGGGCGCAGGGCCCTACGAGCAGTACTTC.

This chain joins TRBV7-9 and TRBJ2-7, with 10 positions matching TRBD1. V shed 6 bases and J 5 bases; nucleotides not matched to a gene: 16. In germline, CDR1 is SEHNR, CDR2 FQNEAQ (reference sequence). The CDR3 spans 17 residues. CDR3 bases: TGTGCCAGCAGGCCGAACCTCGGGACAGGGGCGGACCACGAGCAGTACTTC. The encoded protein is CASRPNLGTGADHEQYF.

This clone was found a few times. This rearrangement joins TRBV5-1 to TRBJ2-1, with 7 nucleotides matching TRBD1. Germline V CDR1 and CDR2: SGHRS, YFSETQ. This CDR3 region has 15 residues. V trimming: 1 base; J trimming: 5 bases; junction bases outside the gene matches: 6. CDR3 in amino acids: CASSLMRGLHNEQFF. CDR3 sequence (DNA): TGCGCCAGCAGCTTGATGAGGGGGCTTCACAATGAGCAGTTCTTC.

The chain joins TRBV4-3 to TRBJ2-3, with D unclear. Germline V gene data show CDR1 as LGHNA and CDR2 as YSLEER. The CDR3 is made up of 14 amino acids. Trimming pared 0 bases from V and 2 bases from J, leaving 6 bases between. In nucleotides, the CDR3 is TGCGCCAGCAGCCAAGATAGCCACACAGATACGCAGTATTTT. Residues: CASSQDSHTDTQYF.